This entry lists 15 T cell receptor beta chains sequenced from one sample in a study of blood T cell repertoires in COVID-19. Profiling relied on immunoSEQ multiplex PCR, and the TCRdb table lists in-frame clones only, not all of them. Here the sample spans some 83,000 clones, roughly 87% being singletons. The source material was peripheral blood. Receptor source: a woman over 75 with active or convalescent COVID-19.

Here the CDR3 reads CATSRGGQGALAEQYF. CDR3 sequence (DNA): TGTGCCACCAGCAGAGGAGGACAGGGGGCATTAGCGGAGCAGTACTTC. The gene calls are TRBV15 and TRBJ2-7, with 11 bases lining up with TRBD1. The V segment lost 1 base and the J segment 7 bases; nucleotides outside the gene matches: 9. CDR3 length: 16 residues. Germline lookup yields CDR1 LNHNV and CDR2 YYDKDF (reference sequence).

V is TRBV7-2 and J is TRBJ2-1, with TRBD2 identical over 7 bases. V was clipped by 11 bases and J by 5 bases; unmatched bases: 24. The CDR3 consists of 18 residues. Germline CDR1 is SGHTA and CDR2 is FQGNSA. Written as DNA, the CDR3 is TGTGCCGGCCTGGGGGGGACTGGACTACTAGGGGCCCACAATGAGCAGTTCTTC. Its protein product is CAGLGGTGLLGAHNEQFF.

The chain carries TRBV5-1 and TRBJ2-7; 9 positions agree with TRBD1. The CDR3 has 14 amino acids. Germline V CDR1 and CDR2: SGHRS, YFSETQ. V gave up 3 bases and J gave up 1 base; unmatched junction bases: 2. The CDR3 DNA is TGCGCCAGCAGCTCAGGGACAGGGTCCTACGAGCAGTACTTC. The encoded protein is CASSSGTGSYEQYF.

V is TRBV18 and J is TRBJ2-2; 8 bases align to TRBD1. The J segment lost 2 bases and the V segment lost 2 bases, leaving 1 base of the junction unmatched. Germline CDR1 KGHSH, CDR2 LQKENI. The CDR3 has 15 residues. CDR3 DNA: TGTGCCAGCTCACCAGGGACAGGAAACACCGGGGAGCTGTTTTTT. The encoded protein is CASSPGTGNTGELFF.

The CDR3 nucleotides read TGCGCCAGCACCCGGACAACAGGGACGAACACCGGGGAGCTGTTTTTT. This encodes CASTRTTGTNTGELFF. The genes are TRBV5-1 and TRBJ2-2; D perhaps matches TRBD1 (6 bases). This CDR3 region has 16 residues. Germline values: CDR1 SGHRS, CDR2 YFSETQ. V dropped 6 bases and J dropped 0 bases, with 15 bases sitting between them.

The V call is TRBV6-1, the J call TRBJ1-2, with unresolved D. Germline lookup yields CDR1 MNHNS and CDR2 SASEGT. Trimming took off 3 bases at V and 0 bases at J, with 14 bases between the two ends. The CDR3 contains 16 residues. This CDR3 reads CASSEPPSRTNYGYTF. In DNA, the CDR3 is TGTGCCAGCAGTGAGCCCCCCTCCAGGACTAACTATGGCTACACCTTC.

This clone was picked up a small number of times. J is TRBJ2-2 and V is TRBV19; D is unclear. The V and J ends lost 5 bases and 0 bases respectively, with 4 bases between them. Germline V CDR1 and CDR2: LNHDA, SQIVND (reference sequence). The CDR3 covers 13 residues. This CDR3 reads CASSSSNTGELFF. The CDR3 bases are TGTGCCAGTAGTTCGTCGAACACCGGGGAGCTGTTTTTT.

The chain carries TRBV5-1 and TRBJ1-1; TRBD1 might be the D (5 bases). The germline V and J ends were trimmed by 2 bases and 5 bases, with 7 bases remaining between them. Per germline, CDR1 SGHRS and CDR2 YFSETQ. The CDR3 spans 12 residues. The CDR3: CASSFQGTEAFF. In nucleotides, the CDR3 is TGCGCCAGCAGCTTTCAGGGTACTGAAGCTTTCTTT. The full variable domain, completed using reference TRBV5-1 and TRBJ1-1, is KAGVTQTPRYLIKTRGQQVTLSCSPISGHRSVSWYQQTPGQGLQFLFEYFSETQRNKGNFPGRFSGRQFSNSRSEMNVSTLELGDSALYLCASSFQGTEAFFGQGTRLTVV.

The V gene is TRBV28, the J gene TRBJ2-1; 11 bases line up with TRBD1. The V gene end was trimmed by 11 bases and the J gene end by 7 bases; junction bases not matched to a gene: 10. From germline, CDR1 is MDHEN and CDR2 SYDVKM. This CDR3 has 14 residues. The CDR3 here is CAGCGTGGKNEQFF. CDR3 nucleotides: TGTGCCGGCTGTGGGACAGGGGGGAAGAATGAGCAGTTCTTC.

The chain joins TRBV2 to TRBJ1-2, with TRBD1 as a possible D gene (6 bases). This CDR3 contains 15 residues. Per the germline V gene, CDR1 is SNHLY and CDR2 is FYNNEI. V was shortened by 7 bases and J by 6 bases, with 21 bases between the two germline ends. This chain's CDR3 is CASTEGGTGSHGYTF. In DNA form, the CDR3 reads TGTGCCAGCACCGAAGGAGGAACAGGGAGCCATGGCTACACCTTC.

This clone has more than one count but fewer than ten. V usage is TRBV24-1 and J usage is TRBJ1-2; 12 bases align to TRBD1. The length of the CDR3 is 12 residues. The V and J ends lost 9 bases and 8 bases, in that order; junction bases with no gene match: 3. Germline V lookup: CDR1 KGHDR, CDR2 SFDVKD. Here the CDR3 reads CATGGQGAGYTF. The CDR3 nucleotides read TGTGCCACCGGGGGACAGGGGGCAGGCTACACCTTC.

This chain uses TRBV14 with TRBJ2-7; no definite D call. Germline CDR1 reads SGHDN; CDR2 reads FVKESK. Trimming took 1 base from V and 2 from J, leaving 12 bases between them. The CDR3 length is 15 residues. This CDR3 is CASSQGAGGPYEQYF. CDR3 DNA: TGTGCCAGCAGCCAAGGGGCAGGTGGGCCCTACGAGCAGTACTTC.

The chain employs TRBV28 and TRBJ1-3; TRBD1 agrees at 7 bases. Germline trimming cut 7 bases from V and 5 bases from J; bases unmatched to any gene: 17. The CDR3 consists of 17 residues. Germline CDR1 is MDHEN and CDR2 is SYDVKM. The CDR3 DNA sequence: TGTGCCAGCACCACCCCCAGGGGGACCTTCGCAAGAAACACCATATATTTT. It encodes CASTTPRGTFARNTIYF.

V gene TRBV5-4 combines with J gene TRBJ2-4; 9 positions agree with TRBD2. CDR3 length: 13 amino acids. The trim removed 0 bases at V and 11 bases at J, leaving 3 bases unmatched. Germline V lookup: CDR1 SGHNT, CDR2 YYREEE (reference sequence). The chain's CDR3 is CASSLGGTSFQYF. The DNA for the CDR3 is TGTGCCAGCAGCTTGGGTGGGACTAGCTTTCAGTACTTC.

The genes are TRBV28 and TRBJ1-1, with 7 bases that match TRBD1. Unmatched junction bases numbered 10, after V lost 6 bases and J lost 6 bases. Germline V CDR1 and CDR2: MDHEN, SYDVKM. The CDR3 runs to 14 residues. CDR3 amino acids: CASRLTGYWAEAFF. The CDR3 nucleotides read TGTGCCAGCAGGCTGACAGGGTATTGGGCTGAAGCTTTCTTT.